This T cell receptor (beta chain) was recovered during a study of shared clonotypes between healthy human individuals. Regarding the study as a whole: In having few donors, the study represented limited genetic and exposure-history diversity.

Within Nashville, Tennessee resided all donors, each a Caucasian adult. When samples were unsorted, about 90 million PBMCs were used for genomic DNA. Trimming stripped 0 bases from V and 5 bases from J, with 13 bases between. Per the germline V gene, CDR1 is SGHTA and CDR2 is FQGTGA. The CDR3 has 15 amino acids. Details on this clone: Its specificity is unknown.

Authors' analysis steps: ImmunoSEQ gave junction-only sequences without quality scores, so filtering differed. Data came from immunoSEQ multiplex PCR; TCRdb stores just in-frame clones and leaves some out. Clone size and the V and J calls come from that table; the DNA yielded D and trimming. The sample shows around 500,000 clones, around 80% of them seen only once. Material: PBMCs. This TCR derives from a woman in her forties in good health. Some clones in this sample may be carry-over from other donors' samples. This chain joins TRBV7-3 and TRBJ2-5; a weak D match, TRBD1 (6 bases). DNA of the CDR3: TGTGCCAGCAGCTTAACGGCTGGACAGACGGAGACCCAGTACTTC. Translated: CASSLTAGQTETQYF.